The TCR beta chain described here comes from a study of blood T cell repertoires in COVID-19. As handled by the study authors: Estimates of nucleated cell counts were drawn from the amplification of reference gene primers. The assay was immunoSEQ multiplex PCR, and TCRdb's table has in-frame clones only and misses some. V and J calls and clone size are as listed in that table; D and trimming were resolved from the DNA. Altogether approximately 470,000 clones are present, about 90% being singletons, with the ten largest covering 0.7%. Cohort 3 donors counted as recovered after two negative PCRs, clearance, or resolved symptoms. This sequence originates from a young woman who had recovered from COVID-19. Source material: PBMCs or T cells enriched from blood (not recorded which).

The CDR3 DNA is TGCGCCAGCAGCCCCGGGACAGGGGAACACACCGGGGAGCTGTTTTTT. It is translated as CASSPGTGEHTGELFF. The V and J genes are TRBV5-1 and TRBJ2-2; 10 bases map to TRBD1. V was clipped by 4 bases and J by 3 bases; unmatched bases: 6. This CDR3 has 16 amino acids. Germline V gives CDR1 SGHRS, CDR2 YFSETQ.